Only a few counts were recorded for the clone carrying this T cell receptor beta chain. This record belongs to a study of T cells after yellow fever vaccination. TCRdb re-called the 5' RACE reads through MiXCR, storing one row per CDR3 protein. Found here are about 370,000 distinct CDR3 sequences, around 10% of them singletons; the top ten hold less than 20%. CDR1 is LGHNA, CDR2 YNFKEQ, per germline. This CDR3 has 20 residues. V lost 0 bases to trimming and J lost 1 base; unmatched junction nucleotides: 8. This TCR was recovered from a man aged 18 to 29 who received the YFV17D yellow fever vaccine. The V and J genes are TRBV4-2 and TRBJ2-5; 16 nucleotides align to TRBD2. This specimen was PBMCs, taken on the day of the first yellow fever vaccination. The CDR3 region is CASSQEVKGLAGGPQETQYF. CDR3 DNA sequence: TGTGCCAGCAGCCAAGAAGTAAAGGGACTAGCGGGGGGGCCCCAAGAGACCCAGTACTTC.